A selection of T cell receptor beta chains follows, all from one sample in a study of T cell responses to AZD1222 COVID-19 vaccine. The data were produced by immunoSEQ multiplex PCR, yet TCRdb's version contains in-frame clones alone and is incomplete. The table lists about 180,000 clones, approximately 86% of them singletons. The starting material was peripheral blood, obtained 28 days after the second AZD1222 dose. The source of these receptors is an adult who received the AZD1222 COVID-19 vaccine. Each CDR3 is given with its conserved first and last residue. A D gene is named only where the DNA matches it firmly.

j_gene: TRBJ2-1
d_gene: NA
v_gene: TRBV7-6
CDR3nt: TGTGCCAGCAGCTTAAGTCGGAGGTACAATGAGCAGTTCTTC
CDR3aa: CASSLSRRYNEQFF

j_gene: TRBJ2-7
d_gene: TRBD1
v_gene: TRBV10-3
CDR3nt: TGTGCCATCAGTCGGGACAGCTCCTACGAGCAGTACTTC
CDR3aa: CAISRDSSYEQYF

j_gene: TRBJ2-5
d_gene: NA
v_gene: TRBV2
CDR3nt: TGTGCCAGCATCAGGGACGAGACCCAGTACTTC
CDR3aa: CASIRDETQYF

j_gene: TRBJ2-3
d_gene: NA
v_gene: TRBV24-1
CDR3nt: TGTGCCTCTCGGAGAGGCAGCACAGATACGCAGTATTTT
CDR3aa: CASRRGSTDTQYF

j_gene: TRBJ1-5
d_gene: NA
v_gene: TRBV27
CDR3nt: TGTGCCAGCAGTTTGGGGAGGCCTAGCAATCAGCCCCAGCATTTT
CDR3aa: CASSLGRPSNQPQHF

j_gene: TRBJ1-4
d_gene: NA
v_gene: TRBV6-5
CDR3nt: TGTGCCAGCAGTCAAAAGGGAGGAAAACTGTTTTTT
CDR3aa: CASSQKGGKLFF

j_gene: TRBJ2-5
d_gene: TRBD2
v_gene: TRBV5-1
CDR3nt: TGCGCCAGCAGGAGTAGCGGGGGAGAAGAGACCCAGTACTTC
CDR3aa: CASRSSGGEETQYF

j_gene: TRBJ1-6
d_gene: NA
v_gene: TRBV5-5
CDR3nt: TGTGCCAGCAGCTCTTCTATGACAGGCTCTTATTCACCCCTCCACTTT
CDR3aa: CASSSSMTGSYSPLHF

j_gene: TRBJ1-4
d_gene: NA
v_gene: TRBV6-5
CDR3nt: TGTGCCAGCACCGCGGCCTGGAGGGGAGGAGAAAAACTGTTTTTT
CDR3aa: CASTAAWRGGEKLFF

j_gene: TRBJ2-1
d_gene: TRBD2
v_gene: TRBV2
CDR3nt: TGTGCCAGCGGCAGCGGAGCGGGGGCCAACAATGAGCAGTTCTTC
CDR3aa: CASGSGAGANNEQFF

j_gene: TRBJ1-1
d_gene: NA
v_gene: TRBV28
CDR3nt: TGTGCCAGCAGTTACCTGGGGGGGGAGAGCACTGAAGCTTTCTTT
CDR3aa: CASSYLGGESTEAFF

j_gene: TRBJ2-1
d_gene: NA
v_gene: TRBV19
CDR3nt: TGTGCCAGTAGTATGAGAGGCGGGGTTACCTACAATGAGCAGTTCTTC
CDR3aa: CASSMRGGVTYNEQFF

j_gene: TRBJ1-2
d_gene: NA
v_gene: TRBV7-9
CDR3nt: TGTGCCAGCAGAAAGGTTGGGGCGAAGTATGGCTACACCTTC
CDR3aa: CASRKVGAKYGYTF

j_gene: TRBJ1-3
d_gene: NA
v_gene: TRBV5-1
CDR3nt: TGCGCCAGCAGCTTGGCCACGGGGGGCTTAGACACCATATATTTT
CDR3aa: CASSLATGGLDTIYF

j_gene: TRBJ2-2
d_gene: NA
v_gene: TRBV5-1
CDR3nt: TGCGCCAGCAGCTTGGCCTGGGGGGCCTTAGGTAGTTACACCGGGGAGCTGTTTTTT
CDR3aa: CASSLAWGALGSYTGELFF

j_gene: TRBJ2-7
d_gene: TRBD1
v_gene: TRBV19
CDR3nt: TGTGCCAGTAGTCCACAGGGGGACAGCTCCTACGAGCAGTACTTC
CDR3aa: CASSPQGDSSYEQYF

j_gene: TRBJ1-3
d_gene: NA
v_gene: TRBV9
CDR3nt: TGTGCCAGCAGCGCACAGGGAAACACCATATATTTT
CDR3aa: CASSAQGNTIYF

j_gene: TRBJ1-2
d_gene: NA
v_gene: TRBV4-1
CDR3nt: TGCGCCAGCAGCCAATTTGAGCGGCAGTTCTATGGCTACACCTTC
CDR3aa: CASSQFERQFYGYTF

j_gene: TRBJ1-2
d_gene: TRBD1
v_gene: TRBV4-1
CDR3nt: TGCGCCAGCAGCCCCTCCCCCAGCCAGGGGGCCTATGGCTACACCTTC
CDR3aa: CASSPSPSQGAYGYTF

j_gene: TRBJ1-6
d_gene: TRBD1
v_gene: TRBV4-3
CDR3nt: TGCGCCAGCAGCCAAGCAGGACAGGGGCTTTCACCCCTCCACTTT
CDR3aa: CASSQAGQGLSPLHF

j_gene: TRBJ2-5
d_gene: NA
v_gene: TRBV7-7
CDR3nt: TGTGCTAGCAGCTTGACGGCACAAGAGACCCAGTACTTC
CDR3aa: CASSLTAQETQYF

j_gene: TRBJ1-1
d_gene: NA
v_gene: TRBV30
CDR3nt: TGTGCCTGGAGTGTAATCCAGGCGCGACGTGAAGCTTTCTTT
CDR3aa: CAWSVIQARREAFF

j_gene: TRBJ2-3
d_gene: NA
v_gene: TRBV2
CDR3nt: TGTGCCAGCAGACCAGGGACCAGGACAGATACGCAGTATTTT
CDR3aa: CASRPGTRTDTQYF

j_gene: TRBJ2-2
d_gene: NA
v_gene: TRBV6-5
CDR3nt: TGTGCCAGCAGCCCCATGGGTACGAACACCGGGGAGCTGTTTTTT
CDR3aa: CASSPMGTNTGELFF

j_gene: TRBJ1-5
d_gene: TRBD1
v_gene: TRBV18
CDR3nt: TGTGCCAGCTCAAAAGCAGGACAGGGGGCCTATAGCAATCAGCCCCAGCATTTT
CDR3aa: CASSKAGQGAYSNQPQHF

j_gene: TRBJ2-3
d_gene: TRBD2
v_gene: TRBV6-5
CDR3nt: TGTGCCAGCAGCCACCGGGGGGGGAGCACAGATACGCAGTATTTT
CDR3aa: CASSHRGGSTDTQYF

j_gene: TRBJ1-1
d_gene: NA
v_gene: TRBV10-3
CDR3nt: TGTGCCATCAGTGATAAGGGGAACACTGAAGCTTTCTTT
CDR3aa: CAISDKGNTEAFF

j_gene: TRBJ2-7
d_gene: TRBD1
v_gene: TRBV19
CDR3nt: TGTGCCAGTAGTATTGGGGGACAGGGGCCTTCCTACGAGCAGTACTTC
CDR3aa: CASSIGGQGPSYEQYF

j_gene: TRBJ1-2
d_gene: NA
v_gene: TRBV10-2
CDR3nt: TGCGCCAGCAGTGACCTCATCGGGTCGCTAACCTTC
CDR3aa: CASSDLIGSLTF

j_gene: TRBJ1-6
d_gene: TRBD1
v_gene: TRBV9
CDR3nt: TGTGCCAGCAGCTCCCTGGGACAGGGAATTAATTCACCCCTCCACTTT
CDR3aa: CASSSLGQGINSPLHF

j_gene: TRBJ1-2
d_gene: NA
v_gene: TRBV3-1/TRBV3-2
CDR3nt: TGTGCCAGCAGCCAAGACGGGAGACCCTCCTATGGCTACACCTTC
CDR3aa: CASSQDGRPSYGYTF